This T cell receptor beta chain stems from a study of CD8 T cells in Susac syndrome. The authors reverse transcribed about 0.45 to 1 ug RNA with random hexamers. An immunoSEQ multiplex PCR generated amplified TCR beta CDR3 products spanning 54 Vbeta and 13 Jbeta. From the immunoSEQ multiplex PCR reads, TCRdb called clonotypes with MiXCR, one entry per CDR3 protein. The sample records approximately 130,000 distinct CDR3 sequences, around 95% being singletons. The individuals used as controls were healthy donors who had been matched for both age and sex. The authors negatively isolated CD8+ and CD4+ T cells and FACS-enriched TEMRA cells. Looked up from germline, CDR1 is LGHDT and CDR2 is YNNKEL (reference sequence). The CDR3 length is 15 residues. The V and J ends lost 5 bases and 4 bases, in that order; junction bases with no gene match: 5.

The origin of this receptor is a human donor in good health. The J gene is TRBJ2-3, the V gene TRBV3-1, with 11 bases identical to TRBD2. Sequenced input: CD4+ T cells from PBMCs. CDR3 nucleotide sequence: TGTGCCAGCAGCGGTACTAGCGGGAGTGCAGATACGCAGTATTTT. Translating gives CASSGTSGSADTQYF.